These 17 T cell receptor beta chains originate from one sample sequenced in a study of shared clonotypes between healthy human individuals. Only in-frame clones appear in the TCRdb table, and some are missing; sequencing was by immunoSEQ multiplex PCR. The sample records 1.6 million or so clones, roughly 95% being singletons. The sequenced material came from naive CD4+ T cells sorted from blood. Described subset: CD45RA+ positively selected. The receptor set was obtained from a man aged 25-45 years in good health.

The rearrangement uses TRBV14 and TRBJ2-5; unclear D gene. The CDR3 covers 14 residues. Per the germline V gene, CDR1 is SGHDN and CDR2 is FVKESK. V gave up 1 base and J gave up 0 bases, with 6 bases separating them. The CDR3 sequence is CASSQGFYQETQYF. The DNA of the CDR3 is TGTGCCAGCAGCCAAGGTTTCTACCAAGAGACCCAGTACTTC.

This sequence joins TRBV7-2 and TRBJ2-1; the D is unclear. Germline values: CDR1 SGHTA, CDR2 FQGNSA. The CDR3 totals 11 residues. The V end was cut by 11 bases, the J end by 2 bases, with 7 bases between. Here the CDR3 DNA reads TGTGCCTCCGGAGCCTACAATGAGCAGTTCTTC. This encodes CASGAYNEQFF. The entire variable domain, with the rest obtained from reference TRBV7-2 and TRBJ2-1, is as follows: GAGVSQSPSNKVTEKGKDVELRCDPISGHTALYWYRQSLGQGLEFLIYFQGNSAPDKSGLPSDRFSAERTGGSVSTLTIQRTQQEDSAVYLCASGAYNEQFFGPGTRLTVL.

The chain recombines TRBV2 with TRBJ1-1; 9 nucleotides line up with TRBD1. V shed 7 bases, J shed 3 bases, and the junction held 18 bases outside the gene matches. There are 18 residues in the CDR3. CDR1 SNHLY and CDR2 FYNNEI come from the germline V gene. CDR3 loop: CASTVLGTGGIEDTEAFF. CDR3 nucleotide sequence: TGTGCCAGCACCGTCCTCGGTACAGGGGGCATCGAGGACACTGAAGCTTTCTTT.

The rearrangement links TRBV15 to TRBJ2-1; no clear D gene. The germline V and J ends were trimmed by 4 bases and 0 bases, with 13 bases remaining between them. Germline V lookup: CDR1 LNHNV, CDR2 YYDKDF (reference sequence). This CDR3 is 16 amino acids long. The CDR3 is CATSTFAPSSYNEQFF. DNA for the CDR3: TGTGCCACCAGCACCTTCGCTCCCAGCTCCTACAATGAGCAGTTCTTC.

This clone has a handful of counts. The CDR3 sequence: CSVGPTDGYTF. Here the CDR3 DNA reads TGCAGCGTTGGGCCCACTGATGGCTACACCTTC. V and J are TRBV29-1 and TRBJ1-2; unclear D gene. V was cut by 4 bases and J by 6 bases, with 9 bases left in between. CDR3 length: 11 amino acids. Germline assignment: CDR1 SQVTM and CDR2 ANQGSEA.

This clone was seen a single time. This chain links TRBV10-1 with TRBJ2-7, with no clear D. V lost 0 bases and J 1 base, leaving 7 bases between the germline ends. The CDR3 runs to 14 residues. Looked up from germline, CDR1 is WNHNN and CDR2 is SYGVQD (reference sequence). The CDR3 nucleotides read TGCGCCAGCAGTGAGTCGGTACTATCCTACGAGCAGTACTTC. Protein product: CASSESVLSYEQYF.

The rearrangement links TRBV29-1 to TRBJ2-1, with D unresolved. With 6 bases removed from V and 12 bases from J, the gap between germline ends came to 12 bases. This CDR3 spans 10 amino acids. In germline, CDR1 is SQVTM, CDR2 ANQGSEA. In nucleotides, the CDR3 is TGCAGCGTCGGCCCTAGTGGGCAGTTCTTC. Protein sequence: CSVGPSGQFF.

This rearrangement joins TRBV25-1 to TRBJ2-7; 10 nucleotides agree with TRBD2. The CDR3 sequence is 15 residues long. Per germline, CDR1 MGHDK and CDR2 SYGVNS. The J segment lost 2 bases and the V segment lost 3 bases, leaving 4 bases of the junction unmatched. CDR3 sequence reads: CASSDPAGGPYEQYF. The CDR3 DNA reads TGTGCCAGCAGTGACCCAGCGGGAGGGCCCTACGAGCAGTACTTC.

The chain is built from TRBV6-4 and TRBJ2-3; 10 nucleotides match TRBD2. V lost 5 bases to trimming and J lost 4 bases; unmatched junction nucleotides: 6. Per germline, CDR1 MRHNA and CDR2 SNTAGT. The CDR3 extends over 15 amino acids. The CDR3 coding sequence is TGTGCCAGCAGTTGGAGCGGGAGGGCGGCAGATACGCAGTATTTT. This gives the protein CASSWSGRAADTQYF.

J is TRBJ2-5 and V is TRBV10-2; tentatively, D is TRBD2 (5 bases). The germline gives CDR1 WSHSY, CDR2 SAAADI. There are 13 residues in the CDR3. With 5 bases removed from V and 3 bases from J, the gap between germline ends came to 10 bases. Written as DNA, the CDR3 is TGCGCCAGCAGTAGTAGCGTAAAAGAGACCCAGTACTTC. It codes for CASSSSVKETQYF.

This chain joins TRBV2 and TRBJ2-2; tentative D call: TRBD1 (5 bases). The germline V gene has CDR1 SNHLY and CDR2 FYNNEI. The V end was cut by 2 bases, the J end by 1 base, with 8 bases between. CDR3 length: 15 amino acids. CDR3 in DNA: TGTGCCAGCAGTGAACAGGACAAGAACACCGGGGAGCTGTTTTTT. Translated, it gives CASSEQDKNTGELFF.

V and J are TRBV7-6 and TRBJ2-1; possible D gene TRBD2, 6 bases. The V end was cut by 8 bases, the J end by 8 bases, with 16 bases between. The length of the CDR3 is 13 residues. CDR1 and CDR2 from the germline V gene are SGHVS and FNYEAQ. CDR3 residues: CASRKSGVHEQFF. The CDR3 DNA reads as TGTGCCAGCCGCAAGTCGGGGGTCCATGAGCAGTTCTTC. The variable domain in full, completed from reference TRBV7-6 and TRBJ2-1, reads GAGVSQSPRYKVTKRGQDVALRCDPISGHVSLYWYRQALGQGPEFLTYFNYEAQQDKSGLPNDRFSAERPEGSISTLTIQRTEQRDSAMYRCASRKSGVHEQFFGPGTRLTVL.

V gene TRBV28 combines with J gene TRBJ1-3; D is unclear. Trimming took 6 bases from V and 0 from J, leaving 12 bases between them. The germline V gene has CDR1 MDHEN and CDR2 SYDVKM. The CDR3 length is 15 residues. The CDR3 DNA reads TGTGCCAGCAGCCCAAGGACGCCCTCTGGAAACACCATATATTTT. Protein: CASSPRTPSGNTIYF.

This chain joins TRBV5-1 and TRBJ2-5, with 9 bases lining up with TRBD1. Germline V gene sequence: CDR1 SGHRS, CDR2 YFSETQ. V was pared by 3 bases and J by 1 base, with 4 bases of the junction left unmatched. The CDR3 runs to 15 residues. The chain's CDR3 is CASSSLTGGQETQYF. For the CDR3, the DNA is TGCGCCAGCAGCTCCCTGACAGGGGGCCAAGAGACCCAGTACTTC.

The CDR3 DNA reads TGTGCCAGCAGTCAGCGGGCAGGAATGACCGGGGAGCTGTTTTTT. Residues: CASSQRAGMTGELFF. This rearrangement joins TRBV6-5 to TRBJ2-2; possible D gene TRBD2, 6 bases. The CDR3 is made up of 15 amino acids. Germline V gene sequence: CDR1 MNHEY, CDR2 SVGAGI. Trimming stripped 5 bases from V and 5 bases from J, with 15 bases between.

V is TRBV2 and J is TRBJ1-5; D call uncertain. Deletions cut 5 bases from V and 0 bases from J, with 11 bases between. This CDR3 region has 15 residues. CDR1 SNHLY and CDR2 FYNNEI come from the germline V gene. In nucleotides, the CDR3 is TGTGCCAGCAGTTCGTTGGACCATAGCAATCAGCCCCAGCATTTT. Amino acid sequence: CASSSLDHSNQPQHF.

In regard to this clone: This CDR3 is also generated by other DNA sequences in the sample. V usage is TRBV20-1 and J usage is TRBJ1-1, with D unresolved. This CDR3 is 11 amino acids long. The germline gives CDR1 DFQATT, CDR2 SNEGSKA (reference sequence). The CDR3 here is CSAEGNTEAFF. CDR3 DNA: TGCAGCGCAGAGGGAAACACTGAAGCTTTCTTT.